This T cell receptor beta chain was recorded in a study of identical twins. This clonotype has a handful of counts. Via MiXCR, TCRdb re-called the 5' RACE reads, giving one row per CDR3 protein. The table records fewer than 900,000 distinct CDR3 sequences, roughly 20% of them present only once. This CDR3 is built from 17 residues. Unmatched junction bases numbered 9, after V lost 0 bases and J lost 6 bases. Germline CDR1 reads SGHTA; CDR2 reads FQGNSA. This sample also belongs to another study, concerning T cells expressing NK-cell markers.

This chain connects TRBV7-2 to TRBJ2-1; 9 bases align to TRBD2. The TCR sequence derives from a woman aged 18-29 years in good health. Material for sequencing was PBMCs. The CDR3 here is CASSLAPGLAGVNEQFF. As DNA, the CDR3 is TGTGCCAGCAGCTTAGCCCCCGGGTTAGCGGGAGTCAATGAGCAGTTCTTC.